The 12 T cell receptor beta chains below were found in one sample sequenced in a study of post-analysis software for immune sequencing data. Study-wide findings and caveats: Among 5 or 6 TRBV segments more frequent in patients than controls were TRBV5-6, TRBV5-1 and TRBV20-1.

The TCR beta cDNA libraries contained unique molecular identifiers. Using its own MiXCR run on the PCR reads, TCRdb lists one record per CDR3 protein. The profile covers roughly 580,000 distinct CDR3 sequences, with 44% appearing a single time and about 1.8% taken by the ten largest. Antigens of these TCRs are unknown. The sample was blood. These receptors were obtained from a girl aged 5-17 years with multiple sclerosis.

Remarks on this clonotype: One junction end does not reproduce the germline sequence, and a read error may be involved. The V call is TRBV12-3 or TRBV12-4, the J call TRBJ1-1; D call uncertain. The CDR3 loop spans 12 amino acids. The CDR3 DNA follows: TGTGCCAGCAGTACAGAGAACACTGAGGCTTTCTTT. It yields the protein CASSTENTEAFF.

A few counts support this clonotype. The rearrangement joins TRBV10-3 to TRBJ2-3; 7 nucleotides line up with TRBD2. This CDR3 is 17 amino acids long. V lost 6 bases, J lost 8 bases, and 20 bases stayed unmatched. The germline V gene encodes CDR1 ENHRY and CDR2 SYGVKD. The CDR3 nucleotides are TGTGCCATCAGGACCTTAGAGGGGCGCGGGACTACCCCTACGCAGTATTTT. Encoded protein: CAIRTLEGRGTTPTQYF.

J is TRBJ2-1 and V is TRBV10-3; 8 nucleotides match TRBD2. Per the germline V gene, CDR1 is ENHRY and CDR2 is SYGVKD. V dropped 3 bases and J dropped 14; count of bases not matched to a gene: 30. There are 20 residues in the CDR3. The CDR3 DNA reads as TGTGCCATCAGTGACCTCTCAGTTAGCCCCCAGGTTAATGACGGGGGGGCAAAGTTCTTC. This sequence encodes CAISDLSVSPQVNDGGAKFF.

In its sample, this clonotype was seen a few times. This chain connects TRBV27 to TRBJ2-5; tentative D call: TRBD1 (6 bases). Germline assignment: CDR1 MNHEY and CDR2 SMNVEV (reference sequence). The CDR3 loop spans 13 amino acids. V lost 3 bases and J 3 bases, leaving 8 bases between the germline ends. The CDR3 here is CASSLRTEETQYF. The CDR3 DNA reads as TGTGCCAGCAGTTTGAGGACAGAAGAGACCCAGTACTTC.

V usage is TRBV27 and J usage is TRBJ2-3; either TRBD1 or TRBD2 may supply D (6 bases each). The V end was cut by 0 bases, the J end by 5 bases, with 12 bases between. CDR1 MNHEY and CDR2 SMNVEV come from the germline V gene (reference sequence). The CDR3 covers 15 residues. The CDR3 DNA reads TGTGCCAGCAGTTTATCCGGGGGCGTCGGAGATACGCAGTATTTT. Amino acid sequence: CASSLSGGVGDTQYF.

This chain uses TRBV20-1 with TRBJ2-3; a weak D match, TRBD1 (6 bases). Germline CDR1 and CDR2: DFQATT and SNEGSKA (reference sequence). This CDR3 contains 13 residues. Trimming took off 4 bases at V and 3 bases at J, with 11 bases between the two ends. As DNA, the CDR3 is TGCAGTGCTACCTCCGACAGGACAGATACGCAGTATTTT. Its translation: CSATSDRTDTQYF.

This clonotype was observed a single time. The chain carries TRBV5-1 and TRBJ2-3; 10 bases are shared with TRBD2. Germline V CDR1 and CDR2: SGHRS, YFSETQ. The CDR3 runs 16 residues. The V and J ends lost 6 bases and 3 bases, in that order; junction bases with no gene match: 10. This CDR3 reads CASIEREGSRTDTQYF. The CDR3 region has the DNA TGCGCCAGCATTGAGCGGGAGGGTAGTCGAACAGATACGCAGTATTTT.

This clonotype was observed a handful of times. V gene TRBV27 combines with J gene TRBJ1-4, with D maybe TRBD1 (5 bases). Germline CDR1 is MNHEY and CDR2 is SMNVEV (reference sequence). The V and J ends lost 5 bases and 6 bases respectively, with 13 bases between them. CDR3 size: 14 residues. The CDR3 region is CASSKRGRYEKLFF. The CDR3 nucleotides are TGTGCCAGCAGTAAAAGGGGCCGGTATGAAAAACTGTTTTTT.

The chain joins TRBV20-1 to TRBJ2-3; 10 bases match TRBD2. Trimming at V came to 1 base and at J to 3 bases, leaving 7 bases not matched to a gene. The CDR3 has 16 amino acids. Germline V CDR1 and CDR2: DFQATT, SNEGSKA (reference sequence). The CDR3 region is CSARVLAGVGTDTQYF. CDR3 sequence (DNA): TGCAGTGCTAGAGTCCTAGCGGGAGTGGGAACAGATACGCAGTATTTT.

This clonotype showed up just a few times. V usage is TRBV24-1 and J usage is TRBJ2-3; perhaps D is TRBD1 or TRBD2 (5 bases each). Trimming took 4 bases from V and 8 from J, leaving 12 bases between them. This CDR3 contains 13 residues. In germline, CDR1 is KGHDR, CDR2 SFDVKD. CDR3 residues: CATSDPRDGTQYF. The CDR3 DNA follows: TGTGCCACCAGTGACCCGAGGGACGGTACGCAGTATTTT.

This chain uses TRBV29-1 with TRBJ1-2; D perhaps matches TRBD1 (5 bases). The germline CDR1 and CDR2 sequences are SQVTM and ANQGSEA. This CDR3 is built from 13 residues. V shed 0 bases and J shed 8 bases, with 13 bases lying between them. For the CDR3, the DNA is TGCAGCGTTGAAGATCGCGACAGTGACGGCTACACCTTC. As protein: CSVEDRDSDGYTF. The full variable domain, rest sourced from reference TRBV29-1 and TRBJ1-2, is SAVISQKPSRDICQRGTSLTIQCQVDSQVTMMFWYRQQPGQSLTLIATANQGSEATYESGFVIDKFPISRPNLTFSTLTVSNMSPEDSSIYLCSVEDRDSDGYTFGSGTRLTVV.

There are a few counts of this clonotype. This chain uses TRBV7-8 with TRBJ2-1; D is perhaps TRBD2 (5 bases). Germline loops: CDR1 SGHVS, CDR2 FQNEAQ. This CDR3 has 14 residues. V lost 5 bases to trimming and J lost 5 bases, with 13 bases between them. The CDR3, as DNA: TGTGCCAGCAGCATCAACGGGATTGACAATGAGCAGTTCTTC. This codes for CASSINGIDNEQFF.